These 6 T cell receptor beta chains were all obtained from the same sample, sequenced in a study of read filtering for tumor transcriptome and immune sequencing. The library was built from around 0.4 ug RNA with molecular barcoded adaptors for alpha/delta and beta/gamma chains. TCRdb reanalysed the reads using MiXCR and keeps one entry per CDR3 protein. The sample lists about 25,000 distinct CDR3 sequences; about 20% were seen once. Sequenced: a population of CD138-negative cells sorted from bone marrow. The receptors were sampled from a donor at least 40 years old with multiple myeloma.

This clonotype ranks as medium-sized. This rearrangement joins TRBV13 to TRBJ1-1, with D perhaps matching TRBD1 (5 bases). Germline CDR1 reads PRHDT; CDR2 reads FYEKMQ (reference sequence). This CDR3 has 13 amino acids. The V gene lost 4 bases and the J gene lost 0 bases, with 6 bases spanning the gap. Here the CDR3 reads CASSSGMNTEAFF. CDR3 nucleotide sequence: TGTGCCAGCAGCTCAGGGATGAACACTGAAGCTTTCTTT. Together with reference TRBV13 and TRBJ1-1, the CDR3 gives the full variable domain: AAGVIQSPRHLIKEKRETATLKCYPIPRHDTVYWYQQGPGQDPQFLISFYEKMQSDKGSIPDRFSAQQFSDYHSELNMSSLELGDSALYFCASSSGMNTEAFFGQGTRLTVV.

To note about this clonotype: A much larger clone lies one base from this, so it may be a read error. The CDR3 spells CASSPSGGRSGTQYF. In DNA form, the CDR3 reads TGTGCCAGTAGCCCTAGCGGGGGACGATCAGGGACCCAGTACTTC. This rearrangement joins TRBV19 to TRBJ2-5; 10 bases map to TRBD2. The V segment lost 6 bases and the J segment 7 bases; nucleotides outside the gene matches: 11. Germline V gives CDR1 LNHDA, CDR2 SQIVND (reference sequence). The length of the CDR3 is 15 residues.

The chain employs TRBV11-2 and TRBJ2-6; D ambiguous. The CDR3 length is 16 residues. Deletions cut 3 bases from V and 1 base from J, with 10 bases between. Per the germline V gene, CDR1 is SGHAT and CDR2 is FQNNGV. The CDR3 is CASSLGPGSGANVLTF. Written as DNA, the CDR3 is TGTGCCAGCAGCTTGGGTCCCGGGTCTGGGGCCAACGTCCTGACTTTC.

A few counts support this clonotype. A much larger clone sits a single nucleotide away, making a read error possible. This chain connects TRBV11-2 to TRBJ1-2; 8 bases are shared with TRBD1. Losses at the gene ends were 11 bases for V and 3 bases for J; bases not matched to a gene: 11. In germline, CDR1 is SGHAT, CDR2 FQNNGV. The CDR3 length is 14 residues. The CDR3 DNA follows: TGTGCCGGCGCTCTCAGGGGGCAAGACTATGGCTACACCTTC. Residues: CAGALRGQDYGYTF.

The table lists this clonotype with many counts. The chain is built from TRBV27 and TRBJ2-3; D gene unclear. Germline CDR1 MNHEY, CDR2 SMNVEV (reference sequence). V was clipped by 9 bases and J by 3 bases, with 13 bases between them. The CDR3 runs to 13 residues. CDR3 sequence (DNA): TGTGCCAGTATAGGGCTGGGAACAGATACGCAGTATTTT. Amino acid sequence: CASIGLGTDTQYF.

This chain connects TRBV5-1 to TRBJ2-4, with D perhaps matching TRBD1 or TRBD2 (5 bases each). This CDR3 region has 15 residues. CDR1 and CDR2 (germline): SGHRS, YFSETQ. V lost 3 bases and J lost 0, with 10 bases in between. Written as DNA, the CDR3 is TGCGCCAGCAGCTATGGGGACCTAGCCAAAAACATTCAGTACTTC. Translated: CASSYGDLAKNIQYF. Together with reference TRBV5-1 and TRBJ2-4, the CDR3 gives the full variable domain: KAGVTQTPRYLIKTRGQQVTLSCSPISGHRSVSWYQQTPGQGLQFLFEYFSETQRNKGNFPGRFSGRQFSNSRSEMNVSTLELGDSALYLCASSYGDLAKNIQYFGAGTRLSVL.